Presented here are 21 T cell receptor beta chains from one specimen sequenced in a study of OX40 agonist ivuxolimab in advanced cancers. Produced via immunoSEQ multiplex PCR; TCRdb's table is partial and in-frame only. The table lists some 62,000 clones, just under 85% of them singletons. Here the sequenced sample was CD4+ or CD8+ T cells sorted from blood, taken in a trial of the OX40 agonist ivuxolimab. These receptors all stem from an adult with an advanced solid tumor such as melanoma, head and neck, liver or kidney cancer.

The rearrangement links TRBV7-8 to TRBJ2-7, with D uncertain. The CDR3 is 16 amino acids. CDR1 is SGHVS and CDR2 is FQNEAQ in the germline V gene. V dropped 1 base and J dropped 0 bases, with 13 bases sitting between them. CDR3 residues: CASSLELAVSSYEQYF. CDR3 nucleotide sequence: TGTGCCAGCAGCTTAGAGTTGGCGGTTTCCTCCTACGAGCAGTACTTC.

The rearrangement links TRBV2 to TRBJ2-7; D is unresolved. V was trimmed by 6 bases and J by 4 bases, leaving 7 bases between them. The V gene's germline CDR1 is SNHLY and CDR2 FYNNEI. This CDR3 is built from 11 residues. In nucleotides, the CDR3 is TGTGCCAGCAGGGTTCTATACGAGCAGTACTTC. This codes for CASRVLYEQYF.

The V gene is TRBV7-6, the J gene TRBJ2-7; D tentatively reads TRBD1 or TRBD2 (5 bases each). Germline V lookup: CDR1 SGHVS, CDR2 FNYEAQ. Trimming took 10 bases from V and 4 from J, leaving 14 bases between them. The CDR3 length is 12 residues. The CDR3 DNA follows: TGTGCCACCCGAGATGGGGGTTACGAGCAGTACTTC. The encoded protein is CATRDGGYEQYF.

The genes are TRBV2 and TRBJ2-7; 9 nucleotides match TRBD2. V trimming: 7 bases; J trimming: 7 bases; junction bases outside the gene matches: 11. This CDR3 spans 14 amino acids. The V gene's germline CDR1 is SNHLY and CDR2 FYNNEI. CDR3 bases: TGTGCCAGCACCCGAATGGACCTAGCGGGGGAGCAGTACTTC. This gives the protein CASTRMDLAGEQYF.

The CDR3 nucleotides read TGTGCCAGCAGCTTAGCTGACGGCGGTTATTACACCGGGGAGCTGTTTTTT. Translation gives CASSLADGGYYTGELFF. This chain joins TRBV7-3 and TRBJ2-2; D is uncertain. CDR1 and CDR2 (germline): SGHTA, FQGTGA. CDR3 length: 17 amino acids. V lost 2 bases and J 3 bases, leaving 16 bases between the germline ends. The whole variable domain, remainder taken from reference TRBV7-3 and TRBJ2-2, is GAGVSQTPSNKVTEKGKYVELRCDPISGHTALYWYRQSLGQGPEFLIYFQGTGAADDSGLPNDRFFAVRPEGSVSTLKIQRTERGDSAVYLCASSLADGGYYTGELFFGEGSRLTVL.

The genes are TRBV19 and TRBJ2-7; no reliable D call. The CDR3 is 12 amino acids. V dropped 6 bases and J dropped 3 bases, with 9 bases sitting between them. Germline assignment: CDR1 LNHDA and CDR2 SQIVND (reference sequence). CDR3 region: CASRGPLYEQYF. CDR3 coding DNA: TGTGCCAGTAGAGGACCTCTCTACGAGCAGTACTTC.

V is TRBV19 and J is TRBJ2-1; TRBD2 matches 8 bases. This CDR3 comprises 12 residues. With 4 bases clipped from V and 15 bases from J, the junction kept 8 bases outside the gene matches. Germline V lookup: CDR1 LNHDA, CDR2 SQIVND (reference sequence). CDR3 in DNA: TGTGCCAGTAGTAGCACGGGGGGGAGGGGGTTCTTC. It translates to CASSSTGGRGFF.

The chain employs TRBV11-2 and TRBJ2-7; weak D call: TRBD1 (5 bases). V lost 5 bases and J 0 bases, leaving 17 bases between the germline ends. The germline gives CDR1 SGHAT, CDR2 FQNNGV. CDR3 size: 16 residues. The CDR3 region has the DNA TGTGCCAGCAGCCCACTACGCAGACAGAGCTCCTACGAGCAGTACTTC. This translates into CASSPLRRQSSYEQYF.

The rearrangement uses TRBV27 and TRBJ2-3; 7 bases fit TRBD2. This CDR3 contains 18 residues. Trimming removed 3 bases from V and 3 bases from J; junction bases left unmatched: 15. Looked up from germline, CDR1 is MNHEY and CDR2 is SMNVEV (reference sequence). Here the CDR3 reads CASSLVGSFGGRTDTQYF. The CDR3 nucleotides are TGTGCCAGCAGTTTGGTCGGGTCGTTTGGCGGGAGAACAGATACGCAGTATTTT.

The chain carries TRBV27 and TRBJ2-7; tentatively, D is TRBD2 (6 bases). V lost 2 bases to trimming and J lost 0 bases, with 8 bases between them. The CDR3 length is 14 residues. Germline CDR1 and CDR2: MNHEY and SMNVEV (reference sequence). The DNA of the CDR3 is TGTGCCAGCAGTTTAGCGGGGTACTCCTACGAGCAGTACTTC. It encodes CASSLAGYSYEQYF.

The CDR3 reads CATTPNSGANVLTF. For the CDR3, the DNA is TGTGCCACTACTCCGAACTCTGGGGCCAACGTCCTGACTTTC. The chain links TRBV10-3 to TRBJ2-6; D unclear. This CDR3 contains 14 residues. The germline gives CDR1 ENHRY, CDR2 SYGVKD. The V and J ends lost 10 bases and 0 bases respectively, with 10 bases between them.

The rearrangement links TRBV18 to TRBJ1-1; D is possibly TRBD1 (5 bases). V dropped 0 bases and J dropped 2 bases, with 13 bases sitting between them. The germline V gene encodes CDR1 KGHSH and CDR2 LQKENI. The CDR3 has 16 amino acids. This CDR3 reads CASSPPPAGRNTEAFF. CDR3 sequence (DNA): TGTGCCAGCTCACCACCCCCGGCGGGACGAAACACTGAAGCTTTCTTT.

This clone has more than one count but fewer than ten. The chain has TRBV11-3 and TRBJ2-7, with 8 positions matching TRBD1. Germline loops: CDR1 SGHNT, CDR2 YENEEA. V trimming: 1 base; J trimming: 2 bases; junction bases outside the gene matches: 1. This CDR3 comprises 14 residues. CDR3 amino acids: CASSLGDRTYEQYF. CDR3 coding DNA: TGTGCCAGCAGCTTAGGGGACAGGACCTACGAGCAGTACTTC.

The genes are TRBV19 and TRBJ1-2; the D is unclear. CDR1 and CDR2 (germline): LNHDA, SQIVND (reference sequence). There are 13 residues in the CDR3. Deletions cut 0 bases from V and 2 bases from J, with 4 bases between. The CDR3 sequence: CASSIDRNYGYTF. The CDR3 coding sequence is TGTGCCAGTAGTATAGACAGGAACTATGGCTACACCTTC.

The V call is TRBV7-3, the J call TRBJ2-1; tentatively, D is TRBD1 or TRBD2 (5 bases each). In germline, CDR1 is SGHTA, CDR2 FQGTGA. CDR3 length: 13 amino acids. V was trimmed by 3 bases and J by 7 bases, leaving 10 bases between them. This CDR3 is CASSLGPANEQFF. Written as DNA, the CDR3 is TGTGCCAGCAGCTTGGGACCCGCGAATGAGCAGTTCTTC.

The CDR3 sequence: CASSKGTASGGYTF. DNA for the CDR3: TGTGCCAGCAGCAAAGGGACGGCTTCGGGCGGCTACACCTTC. The chain combines TRBV11-3 with TRBJ1-2; a weak D match, TRBD1 (5 bases). Deletions cut 5 bases from V and 8 bases from J, with 18 bases between. Germline V gene sequence: CDR1 SGHNT, CDR2 YENEEA. This CDR3 region has 14 residues.

This chain connects TRBV30 to TRBJ2-1; the match to TRBD2 covers 15 bases. The V and J ends lost 1 base and 0 bases, in that order; junction bases with no gene match: 7. From germline, CDR1 is GTSNPN and CDR2 SVGIG (reference sequence). CDR3 size: 19 residues. CDR3 in amino acids: CAWSDRTSGREDSYNEQFF. Here the CDR3 DNA reads TGTGCCTGGAGTGACCGGACTAGCGGGAGGGAGGACTCCTACAATGAGCAGTTCTTC.

The rearrangement links TRBV5-1 to TRBJ2-7; the D is unclear. CDR3 size: 14 residues. Per germline, CDR1 SGHRS and CDR2 YFSETQ. V was pared by 4 bases and J by 3 bases, with 14 bases between. CDR3 region: CASSQDPNYYEQYF. The CDR3 nucleotides read TGCGCCAGCAGCCAGGATCCAAATTACTACGAGCAGTACTTC.

The genes are TRBV7-8 and TRBJ2-7; D is possibly TRBD2 (6 bases). V lost 3 bases, J lost 2 bases, and 11 bases lay in between. The CDR3 is made up of 14 amino acids. Germline CDR1 reads SGHVS; CDR2 reads FQNEAQ. The CDR3 nucleotides are TGTGCCAGCAGCTTTTATAGGGAGGCCTACGAGCAGTACTTC. It encodes CASSFYREAYEQYF.

This clone came up a few times. The chain carries TRBV5-1 and TRBJ2-2; maybe TRBD2 (6 bases). The CDR3 spans 15 residues. Germline V lookup: CDR1 SGHRS, CDR2 YFSETQ. V dropped 3 bases and J dropped 1 base, with 10 bases sitting between them. CDR3 residues: CASSSQGLNTGELFF. The CDR3, as DNA: TGCGCCAGCAGCTCCCAGGGACTGAACACCGGGGAGCTGTTTTTT.

This clone occurred once. J is TRBJ2-7 and V is TRBV5-1; 10 bases are a match to TRBD2. Germline V CDR1 and CDR2: SGHRS, YFSETQ. The CDR3 extends over 15 amino acids. J lost 3 bases, V lost 0 bases, and 3 bases had no gene match. As DNA, the CDR3 is TGCGCCAGCAGCTTGGAAGCTAGCGGGAGCTACGAGCAGTACTTC. Residues: CASSLEASGSYEQYF. Full variable domain (rest looked up from reference TRBV5-1 and TRBJ2-7): KAGVTQTPRYLIKTRGQQVTLSCSPISGHRSVSWYQQTPGQGLQFLFEYFSETQRNKGNFPGRFSGRQFSNSRSEMNVSTLELGDSALYLCASSLEASGSYEQYFGPGTRLTVT.